This paragraph reports one TCR beta chain. The sample belongs to a study of control samples from healthy donors and cancer patients. Assay used: immunoSEQ multiplex PCR; TCRdb lists only in-frame clones, some missing. The table lists 350,000 to 450,000 clones, approximately 92% of them singletons. The CDR3 runs to 13 residues. Trimming left V 3 bases short and J 5 bases short, with 11 bases between. In germline, CDR1 is LGHNA, CDR2 YSLEER. Sequencing used PBMCs. The V call is TRBV4-3, the J call TRBJ2-7; no firm D call. The clonotype was recovered from a man aged 40-55 years with head and neck cancer. The CDR3 reads CASSQERRDEQYF. In DNA form, the CDR3 reads TGCGCCAGCAGCCAGGAACGACGGGACGAGCAGTACTTC.